These 9 T cell receptor beta chains came from one sample sequenced in a study of T-cell reconstitution after alpha-beta-depleted transplantation in children. This sample's TCRbeta library carried unique molecular identifier barcodes. Each CDR3 protein gets one entry after TCRdb re-called the PCR reads with MiXCR. The sample holds some 830,000 distinct CDR3 sequences, less than 20% seen once. Sequencing used PBMCs, mostly from graft donor cells, obtained 360 days after TCRalphabeta/CD19-depleted stem cell transplant. The receptor set was obtained from a male patient younger than 18 who had a stem cell transplant for acute lymphoblastic leukemia, so the T cells may come from the graft donor.

This chain connects TRBV5-1 to TRBJ1-3; no clear D. Per germline, CDR1 SGHRS and CDR2 YFSETQ. Between the trimmed V and J ends, which lost 1 base and 1 base, there was a span of 15 bases. The CDR3 is 17 residues long. DNA for the CDR3: TGCGCCAGCAGCTTGAAACGACACCCTGGATCTGGAAACACCATATATTTT. Its translation: CASSLKRHPGSGNTIYF.

This clonotype turned up a few times. The chain combines TRBV4-1 with TRBJ2-7, with 10 bases fitting TRBD2. The junction had 5 bases not matched to a gene; V was cut back by 5 bases and J by 4 bases. Germline lookup yields CDR1 MGHRA and CDR2 YSYEKL. This CDR3 comprises 14 residues. CDR3 in amino acids: CASSVIAGGYEQYF. DNA of the CDR3: TGCGCCAGCAGCGTCATAGCGGGAGGATACGAGCAGTACTTC.

In this sample, this clonotype turned up many times. This sequence joins TRBV12-3 or TRBV12-4 and TRBJ2-1; 8 bases line up with TRBD2. With V trimmed by 7 bases and J by 15 bases, 8 bases remained unmatched. The CDR3 contains 11 residues. CDR3 bases: TGTGCCAGCAAGACCGGGACTAGGCCGTTCTTC. This gives the protein CASKTGTRPFF.

This clonotype was found many times. Here the CDR3 DNA reads TGTGCCACCAGTGATTATAGCGGGAGCTATAACGGGGAGCTGTTTTTT. Translation gives CATSDYSGSYNGELFF. This chain connects TRBV24-1 to TRBJ2-2; 9 bases are shared with TRBD2. Losses at the gene ends were 2 bases for V and 7 bases for J; bases not matched to a gene: 7. The CDR3 extends over 16 amino acids. Per germline, CDR1 KGHDR and CDR2 SFDVKD.

This chain links TRBV7-9 with TRBJ2-7; D remains unclear. With 2 bases removed from V and 6 bases from J, the gap between germline ends came to 11 bases. The CDR3 extends over 13 amino acids. Per the germline V gene, CDR1 is SEHNR and CDR2 is FQNEAQ (reference sequence). This chain's CDR3 is CASSLYLGAEQYF. CDR3 nucleotide sequence: TGTGCCAGCAGCTTATATTTGGGTGCCGAGCAGTACTTC.

This clonotype has a handful of counts. V is TRBV29-1 and J is TRBJ2-3; 9 bases are a match to TRBD2. The CDR3 contains 14 residues. The ends lost 2 bases at V and 2 bases at J; junction bases unmatched: 2. Germline lookup yields CDR1 SQVTM and CDR2 ANQGSEA. CDR3 DNA sequence: TGCAGCGTTGAATTAGCGGGAGTCACAGATACGCAGTATTTT. The encoded protein is CSVELAGVTDTQYF.

This clonotype came up a few times. CDR3 in amino acids: CASSPGSAAQETQYF. In DNA form, the CDR3 reads TGCGCCAGCTCCCCTGGTTCGGCAGCTCAAGAGACCCAGTACTTC. This rearrangement joins TRBV5-1 to TRBJ2-5, with no clear D. The CDR3 extends over 15 amino acids. V was clipped by 7 bases and J by 2 bases, with 18 bases between them. CDR1 is SGHRS and CDR2 is YFSETQ in the germline V gene. The full variable domain, its missing parts supplied by reference TRBV5-1 and TRBJ2-5, is KAGVTQTPRYLIKTRGQQVTLSCSPISGHRSVSWYQQTPGQGLQFLFEYFSETQRNKGNFPGRFSGRQFSNSRSEMNVSTLELGDSALYLCASSPGSAAQETQYFGPGTRLLVL.

This clonotype has only a few counts. The rearrangement joins TRBV27 to TRBJ2-1, with 11 bases fitting TRBD2. With V trimmed by 6 bases and J by 3 bases, 7 bases remained unmatched. Germline CDR1 and CDR2: MNHEY and SMNVEV (reference sequence). The CDR3 length is 16 residues. The DNA for the CDR3 is TGTGCCAGCAGATCGCCGGGACTAGCGGACTACAATGAGCAGTTCTTC. Amino acids: CASRSPGLADYNEQFF.

The chain combines TRBV19 with TRBJ2-1; no clear D gene. V lost 3 bases and J lost 4, with 7 bases in between. Germline CDR1 and CDR2: LNHDA and SQIVND (reference sequence). This CDR3 is 13 amino acids long. The DNA of the CDR3 is TGTGCCAGTAGTATGGGCAGTTACAATGAGCAGTTCTTC. Its translation is CASSMGSYNEQFF.